The present T cell receptor (beta chain) was sequenced within a study of shared clonotypes between healthy human individuals. Study summary: A donor's plate count was three for CD4 naive and three for CD4 memory; CD8 naive had two and CD8 memory one.

Donors had no recently reported acute infections or vaccinations and were HIV-negative. Clones were sequenced by immunoSEQ multiplex PCR, and TCRdb holds only the in-frame ones, with some missing. This table holds about 730,000 clones, 72% found once. The CDR3 totals 14 residues. CDR1 and CDR2 from the germline V gene are MNHEY and SVGAGI. The ends lost 6 bases at V and 5 bases at J; junction bases unmatched: 4. The chain couples TRBV6-5 to TRBJ2-5; 12 positions agree with TRBD2. This clonotype was obtained from a woman under 40 in good health. The sequencing input was memory CD4+ T cells sorted from blood. Subset here: CD45RA-negative fraction. CDR3 nucleotide sequence: TGTGCCAGCAGGCGACTAGCGGGAGTTGAGACCCAGTACTTC. It yields the protein CASRRLAGVETQYF.